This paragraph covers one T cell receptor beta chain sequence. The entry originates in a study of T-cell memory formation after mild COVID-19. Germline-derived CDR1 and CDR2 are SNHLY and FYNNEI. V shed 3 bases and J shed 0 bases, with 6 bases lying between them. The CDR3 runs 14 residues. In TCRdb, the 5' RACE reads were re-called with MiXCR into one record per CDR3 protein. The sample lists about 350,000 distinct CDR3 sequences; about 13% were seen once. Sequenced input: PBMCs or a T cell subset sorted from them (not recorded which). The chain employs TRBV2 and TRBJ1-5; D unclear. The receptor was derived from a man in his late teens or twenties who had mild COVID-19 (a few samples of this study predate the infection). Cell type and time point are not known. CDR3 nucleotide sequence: TGTGCCAGCAGTGATGGGGTTAGCAATCAGCCCCAGCATTTT. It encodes CASSDGVSNQPQHF. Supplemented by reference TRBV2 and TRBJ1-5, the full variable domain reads EPEVTQTPSHQVTQMGQEVILRCVPISNHLYFYWYRQILGQKVEFLVSFYNNEISEKSEIFDDQFSVERPDGSNFTLKIRSTKLEDSAMYFCASSDGVSNQPQHFGDGTRLSIL.